The T cell receptor beta chain under discussion was sequenced for a study of cytomegalovirus exposure and HLA in healthy donors. PCR involved 60 Vbeta and 13 Jbeta primers. The assay was immunoSEQ multiplex PCR, and TCRdb's table has in-frame clones only and misses some. The sample contains about 250,000 clones, 80% of which appear only once. The V segment lost 5 bases and the J segment 7 bases; nucleotides outside the gene matches: 11. The CDR3 is 16 amino acids. The germline V gene encodes CDR1 MNHEY and CDR2 SMNVEV (reference sequence). J is TRBJ2-1 and V is TRBV27, with 10 positions matching TRBD2. Sequencing input: PBMCs. The sequence derives from a girl aged 2-10 years in good health and CMV-seronegative. CDR3 bases: TGTGCCAGCAGTAATTTACCGGGACTAGCGATTAATGAGCAGTTCTTC. Residues: CASSNLPGLAINEQFF.